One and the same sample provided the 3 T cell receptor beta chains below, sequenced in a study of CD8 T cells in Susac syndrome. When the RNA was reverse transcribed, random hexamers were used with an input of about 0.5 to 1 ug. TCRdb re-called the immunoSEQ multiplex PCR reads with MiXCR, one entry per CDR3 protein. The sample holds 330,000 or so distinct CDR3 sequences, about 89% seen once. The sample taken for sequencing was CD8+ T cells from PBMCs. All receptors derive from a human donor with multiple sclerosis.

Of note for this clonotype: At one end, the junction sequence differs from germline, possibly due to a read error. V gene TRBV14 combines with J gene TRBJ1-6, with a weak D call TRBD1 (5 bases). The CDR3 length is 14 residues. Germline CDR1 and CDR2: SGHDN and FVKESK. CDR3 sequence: CASSQEGLISPLHF. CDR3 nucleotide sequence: TGTGCCAGTAGCCAAGAGGGGCTTATTTCACCCCTCCACTTT.

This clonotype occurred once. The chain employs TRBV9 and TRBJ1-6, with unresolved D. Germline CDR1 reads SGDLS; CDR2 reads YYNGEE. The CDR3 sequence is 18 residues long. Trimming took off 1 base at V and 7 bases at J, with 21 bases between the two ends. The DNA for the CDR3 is TGTGCCAGCAGCGTAAGAGTCGATCGGGGATCTGGGAATTCACCCCTCCACTTT. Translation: CASSVRVDRGSGNSPLHF.

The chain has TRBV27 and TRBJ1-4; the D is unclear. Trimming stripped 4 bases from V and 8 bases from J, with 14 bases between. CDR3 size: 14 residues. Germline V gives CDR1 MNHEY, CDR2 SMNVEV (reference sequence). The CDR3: CASSSGPTREKLFF. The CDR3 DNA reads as TGTGCCAGCAGTTCAGGACCCACCAGGGAAAAACTGTTTTTT.